This entry lists 29 T cell receptor beta chains sequenced from one sample in a study of blood T cell repertoires in COVID-19. Some clones are missing from TCRdb's copy, which holds only in-frame ones; the method was immunoSEQ multiplex PCR. The sample includes some 150,000 clones, just over 85% seen only once; the top ten take roughly 3.3%. The sequencing sample was made of peripheral blood. The receptors here all came from a man between 65 and 85 years old with acute or convalescent COVID-19.

The chain links TRBV4-1 to TRBJ2-1, with TRBD1 matching 12 bases. Germline V gene sequence: CDR1 MGHRA, CDR2 YSYEKL. Trimming cost V 3 bases and J 4 bases; bases outside gene matches: 4. This CDR3 region has 16 residues. CDR3 loop: CASSQGTGGLYNEQFF. The CDR3 region has the DNA TGCGCCAGCAGCCAGGGGACAGGGGGCTTGTACAATGAGCAGTTCTTC.

V gene TRBV2 combines with J gene TRBJ2-4, with 9 bases matching TRBD2. The V gene end was trimmed by 3 bases and the J gene end by 7 bases; junction bases not matched to a gene: 7. This CDR3 spans 15 amino acids. The V gene's germline CDR1 is SNHLY and CDR2 FYNNEI. The CDR3: CASSDDVAGVNIQYF. In DNA, the CDR3 is TGTGCCAGCAGTGACGACGTAGCGGGAGTTAACATTCAGTACTTC.

J is TRBJ2-3 and V is TRBV6-6; tentative D call: TRBD1 (6 bases). The CDR3 extends over 13 amino acids. V gave up 3 bases and J gave up 5 bases, with 9 bases separating them. CDR1 is MNHNY and CDR2 is SVGAGI in the germline V gene (reference sequence). The DNA for the CDR3 is TGTGCCAGCAGTTATCACAGGGAAGATACGCAGTATTTT. Protein product: CASSYHREDTQYF.

The V and J genes are TRBV4-3 and TRBJ2-7, with a possible D match to TRBD1 (5 bases). With 0 bases removed from V and 3 bases from J, the gap between germline ends came to 15 bases. The CDR3 is 16 amino acids. The germline gives CDR1 LGHNA, CDR2 YSLEER. The CDR3 sequence: CASSQDRASRFYEQYF. The DNA of the CDR3 is TGCGCCAGCAGCCAAGACAGGGCCTCAAGGTTCTACGAGCAGTACTTC.

The rearrangement uses TRBV19 and TRBJ2-3, with TRBD2 matching over 7 bases. Germline V gene sequence: CDR1 LNHDA, CDR2 SQIVND (reference sequence). J was trimmed by 2 bases and V by 5 bases; bases with no gene match: 7. The CDR3 consists of 15 residues. The chain's CDR3 is CASSWGLRLTDTQYF. CDR3 nucleotides: TGTGCCAGTAGTTGGGGACTACGCCTCACAGATACGCAGTATTTT. Full variable domain (missing parts from reference TRBV19 and TRBJ2-3): DGGITQSPKYLFRKEGQNVTLSCEQNLNHDAMYWYRQDPGQGLRLIYYSQIVNDFQKGDIAEGYSVSREKKESFPLTVTSAQKNPTAFYLCASSWGLRLTDTQYFGPGTRLTVL.

V gene TRBV9 combines with J gene TRBJ2-3, with TRBD2 matching 12 bases. J lost 0 bases, V lost 3 bases, and 5 bases had no gene match. There are 17 residues in the CDR3. Germline loops: CDR1 SGDLS, CDR2 YYNGEE. In DNA, the CDR3 is TGTGCCAGCAGCGCCCGGACTAGCGGGACCAGCACAGATACGCAGTATTTT. Protein: CASSARTSGTSTDTQYF.

The chain joins TRBV6-2 or TRBV6-3 to TRBJ1-1; 10 bases agree with TRBD1. The CDR3 totals 16 residues. Unmatched junction bases numbered 3, after V lost 2 bases and J lost 0 bases. From germline, CDR1 is MNHEY and CDR2 SVGEGT. This chain's CDR3 is CASSYPTGGLNTEAFF. In DNA, the CDR3 is TGTGCCAGCAGTTACCCGACAGGGGGCTTGAACACTGAAGCTTTCTTT.

The genes are TRBV27 and TRBJ2-3; D not certain. This CDR3 spans 16 amino acids. CDR1 and CDR2 (germline): MNHEY, SMNVEV (reference sequence). V lost 5 bases, J lost 1 base, and 16 bases lay in between. CDR3 in DNA: TGTGCCAGCAGTCCCGTACTCGTCGCGGGCACAGATACGCAGTATTTT. This translates into CASSPVLVAGTDTQYF.

This chain uses TRBV6-4 with TRBJ2-3; 11 bases agree with TRBD2. Losses at the gene ends were 6 bases for V and 1 base for J; bases not matched to a gene: 3. Germline CDR1 is MRHNA and CDR2 is SNTAGT. CDR3 size: 15 residues. The CDR3 protein is CASSYSGRGTDTQYF. The CDR3 DNA reads as TGTGCCAGCAGCTATAGCGGGAGGGGCACAGATACGCAGTATTTT.

The chain combines TRBV28 with TRBJ2-5, with D possibly matching TRBD2 (5 bases). V was cut by 1 base and J by 2 bases, with 11 bases left in between. From germline, CDR1 is MDHEN and CDR2 SYDVKM. The CDR3 has 15 amino acids. The CDR3 protein is CASSLSSGAQETQYF. The CDR3 DNA follows: TGTGCCAGCAGTTTATCCAGCGGCGCTCAAGAGACCCAGTACTTC.

The chain has TRBV28 and TRBJ1-2; D might be TRBD1 (6 bases). V was pared by 10 bases and J by 2 bases, with 11 bases between. Germline V lookup: CDR1 MDHEN, CDR2 SYDVKM. This CDR3 comprises 12 residues. The CDR3, as DNA: TGTGCCACGCAAACAGGGAACTATGGCTACACCTTC. Encoded protein: CATQTGNYGYTF.

This clone has only a few counts. The rearrangement joins TRBV4-2 to TRBJ2-3, with 14 bases lining up with TRBD2. Losses at the gene ends were 5 bases for V and 4 bases for J; bases not matched to a gene: 2. In germline, CDR1 is LGHNA, CDR2 YNFKEQ. The CDR3 runs to 15 residues. In DNA form, the CDR3 reads TGTGCCAGCAGCACGGGACTAGCGGGAGCAGATACGCAGTATTTT. This codes for CASSTGLAGADTQYF.

The chain couples TRBV7-3 to TRBJ1-1; 7 bases fit TRBD1. CDR3 length equals 16 residues. Looked up from germline, CDR1 is SGHTA and CDR2 is FQGTGA. J gave up 0 bases and V 1 base, and 5 bases lay outside the gene matches. The CDR3 loop reads CASSLNGGGMNTEAFF. For the CDR3, the DNA is TGTGCCAGCAGCTTAAACGGAGGGGGCATGAACACTGAAGCTTTCTTT.

The genes are TRBV19 and TRBJ2-7; possible D gene TRBD1, 5 bases. The CDR3 is 13 residues long. V was clipped by 5 bases and J by 7 bases, with 15 bases between them. Germline CDR1 reads LNHDA; CDR2 reads SQIVND (reference sequence). The CDR3 sequence is CASSSSRGFEQYF. CDR3 nucleotides: TGTGCCAGTAGTTCCAGTAGGGGTTTTGAGCAGTACTTC.

This chain uses TRBV19 with TRBJ1-4, with unresolved D. Germline lookup yields CDR1 LNHDA and CDR2 SQIVND (reference sequence). With 5 bases removed from V and 8 bases from J, the gap between germline ends came to 15 bases. The CDR3 has 14 amino acids. In DNA form, the CDR3 reads TGTGCCAGTAGTCCGCAACGGGGTAGCGAAAAACTGTTTTTT. Translating gives CASSPQRGSEKLFF.

This clone was counted once. The chain employs TRBV28 and TRBJ1-5, with a possible D match to TRBD1 (5 bases). Germline V gene data show CDR1 as MDHEN and CDR2 as SYDVKM. CDR3 length: 14 residues. Trimming cost V 5 bases and J 6 bases, with 14 bases left between them. This CDR3 is CASSPSTGGQPQHF. The CDR3 nucleotides read TGTGCCAGCAGTCCCTCCACCGGGGGTCAGCCCCAGCATTTT.

The gene calls are TRBV9 and TRBJ1-5, with D possibly TRBD1 on 5 matching bases. This CDR3 is built from 16 residues. The germline gives CDR1 SGDLS, CDR2 YYNGEE. Trimming took off 0 bases at V and 3 bases at J, with 13 bases between the two ends. The CDR3, as DNA: TGTGCCAGCAGCGTAGGGCCAGGGCTCTTCAATCAGCCCCAGCATTTT. It specifies CASSVGPGLFNQPQHF.

The chain carries TRBV2 and TRBJ2-7; 7 nucleotides agree with TRBD2. Germline V CDR1 and CDR2: SNHLY, FYNNEI. The CDR3 length is 13 residues. The V and J ends lost 8 bases and 6 bases, in that order; junction bases with no gene match: 10. DNA for the CDR3: TGTGCCAGCGGTGGACTAGGGTTTCCCGAGCAGTACTTC. Protein product: CASGGLGFPEQYF.

The V gene is TRBV11-1, the J gene TRBJ2-1; 15 nucleotides match TRBD2. The CDR3 length is 16 residues. Per the germline V gene, CDR1 is SGHAT and CDR2 is FQDESV (reference sequence). Trimming removed 6 bases from V and 9 bases from J; junction bases left unmatched: 9. The CDR3 coding sequence is TGTGCCAGCAGTCACGGACTAGCGGGAGGGGGGATTGAGCAGTTCTTC. Protein sequence: CASSHGLAGGGIEQFF.

Here the CDR3 reads CASTLGTGAYNEQFF. As DNA, the CDR3 is TGTGCCAGCACCCTAGGGACAGGGGCATACAATGAGCAGTTCTTC. V and J are TRBV28 and TRBJ2-1, with 10 nucleotides matching TRBD1. Germline CDR1 MDHEN, CDR2 SYDVKM. J lost 4 bases, V lost 7 bases, and 7 bases had no gene match. The CDR3 is made up of 15 amino acids.

The V and J genes are TRBV27 and TRBJ2-3; 12 bases are a match to TRBD2. Germline CDR1 MNHEY, CDR2 SMNVEV (reference sequence). This CDR3 region has 17 residues. Trimming removed 5 bases from V and 1 base from J; junction bases left unmatched: 7. The CDR3 reads CASSTPGLAGGTDTQYF. Here the CDR3 DNA reads TGTGCCAGCAGTACCCCGGGACTAGCGGGTGGCACAGATACGCAGTATTTT.

This chain uses TRBV4-1 with TRBJ2-7, with D possibly being TRBD1 (5 bases). This CDR3 region has 16 residues. Trimming left V 0 bases short and J 2 bases short, with 14 bases between. Germline CDR1 MGHRA, CDR2 YSYEKL. The CDR3 bases are TGCGCCAGCAGCCAAGATCGGGCAGGGTGGGCCTACGAGCAGTACTTC. This encodes CASSQDRAGWAYEQYF.

This chain connects TRBV7-2 to TRBJ1-5; D possibly corresponds to TRBD1 (5 bases). The CDR3 sequence is 17 residues long. The germline V and J ends were trimmed by 4 bases and 1 base, with 17 bases remaining between them. Germline V gene data show CDR1 as SGHTA and CDR2 as FQGNSA. CDR3 protein: CASSCRRRGPSNQPQHF. For the CDR3, the DNA is TGTGCCAGCAGCTGCCGCCGGAGGGGTCCGAGCAATCAGCCCCAGCATTTT.

V gene TRBV5-1 combines with J gene TRBJ2-4, with TRBD2 identical over 16 bases. The ends lost 4 bases at V and 8 bases at J; junction bases unmatched: 3. Germline CDR1 reads SGHRS; CDR2 reads YFSETQ. The CDR3 has 15 residues. In DNA form, the CDR3 reads TGCGCCAGCAGCCCCGGGACTAGCGGGGGGGACATTCAGTACTTC. It is translated as CASSPGTSGGDIQYF. The variable domain in full, with the rest retrieved from reference TRBV5-1 and TRBJ2-4, is KAGVTQTPRYLIKTRGQQVTLSCSPISGHRSVSWYQQTPGQGLQFLFEYFSETQRNKGNFPGRFSGRQFSNSRSEMNVSTLELGDSALYLCASSPGTSGGDIQYFGAGTRLSVL.

The rearrangement links TRBV5-4 to TRBJ2-7; tentatively, D is TRBD2 (5 bases). The CDR3 consists of 13 residues. Trimming took 5 bases from V and 0 from J, leaving 9 bases between them. CDR1 is SGHNT and CDR2 is YYREEE in the germline V gene (reference sequence). CDR3 sequence reads: CASSMDFSYEQYF. Here the CDR3 DNA reads TGTGCCAGCAGTATGGACTTCTCCTACGAGCAGTACTTC.

This clone was seen a single time. The V call is TRBV28, the J call TRBJ2-7; 7 bases line up with TRBD1. Germline values: CDR1 MDHEN, CDR2 SYDVKM. This CDR3 contains 14 residues. Trimming removed 4 bases from V and 7 bases from J; junction bases left unmatched: 10. The CDR3: CASSSTGLYGEQYF. The CDR3 region has the DNA TGTGCCAGCAGTTCGACAGGGCTATACGGGGAGCAGTACTTC.

In this sample, this clone turned up a few times. The sample carries other DNA sequences with the same CDR3. The chain combines TRBV5-1 with TRBJ1-3; 8 nucleotides agree with TRBD1. This CDR3 comprises 15 residues. J gave up 2 bases and V 0 bases, and 1 base lay outside the gene matches. CDR1 and CDR2 from the germline V gene are SGHRS and YFSETQ. The CDR3 region has the DNA TGCGCCAGCAGCTTGGACAGGGGGGCTGGAAACACCATATATTTT. Residues: CASSLDRGAGNTIYF.

This clone was seen a single time. The chain combines TRBV11-1 with TRBJ1-2; 8 bases map to TRBD1. This CDR3 is 14 amino acids long. The ends lost 2 bases at V and 8 bases at J; junction bases unmatched: 7. Germline V gene sequence: CDR1 SGHAT, CDR2 FQDESV (reference sequence). The CDR3, as DNA: TGTGCCAGCAGCTTATCCCGGACAGGGCGAGGCTACACCTTC. It translates to CASSLSRTGRGYTF.

The chain carries TRBV7-2 and TRBJ1-2; TRBD1 agrees at 8 bases. The germline V gene has CDR1 SGHTA and CDR2 FQGNSA. The CDR3 is 13 amino acids. The junction had 9 bases not matched to a gene; V was cut back by 2 bases and J by 13 bases. The CDR3 DNA follows: TGTGCCAGCAGCTTAATTGGACAGGGAAAGGCCACCTTC. Its protein is CASSLIGQGKATF. The entire variable domain, with the rest obtained from reference TRBV7-2 and TRBJ1-2, is as follows: GAGVSQSPSNKVTEKGKDVELRCDPISGHTALYWYRQSLGQGLEFLIYFQGNSAPDKSGLPSDRFSAERTGGSVSTLTIQRTQQEDSAVYLCASSLIGQGKATFGSGTRLTVV.